This T cell receptor (beta chain) originates from a study of blood T cell repertoires in COVID-19. In the study's own analysis: Amplification of reference gene primers was used by the study to estimate nucleated cell counts. The method was immunoSEQ multiplex PCR; TCRdb's version includes in-frame clones alone and lacks a portion of them. V, J and clone size are taken as reported in that table, and D and trimming were inferred from the DNA itself. The sample lists 55,000 to 85,000 clones, about 90% occurring once. The CDR3 length is 14 residues. Germline V gives CDR1 SEHNR, CDR2 FQNEAQ (reference sequence). Trimming left V 5 bases short and J 3 bases short, with 12 bases between.

The gene calls are TRBV7-9 and TRBJ2-3; D may be TRBD1 (6 bases). The receptor was derived from a human donor in a cohort sampled during active COVID-19. The sample was peripheral blood. The CDR3 coding sequence is TGTGCCAGCAGCCCCGGGACACCGACAGATACGCAGTATTTT. Translated: CASSPGTPTDTQYF.